The clone carrying this T cell receptor (beta chain) has ten or more counts. The antigen is unknown. Germline V lookup: CDR1 SGHRS, CDR2 YFSETQ. The CDR3 length is 12 residues. Trimming stripped 2 bases from V and 6 bases from J, with 7 bases between. The data were taken from a study of T cells after yellow fever vaccination. Study results and limitations: When the response was secondary, it was weaker but reached its peak faster, day 5 versus 15.

One entry per CDR3 protein, called by TCRdb with MiXCR from the 5' RACE reads. The repertoire holds hundreds of thousands of distinct CDR3 sequences, roughly an eighth seen once, with under 15% in the top ten. V usage is TRBV5-1 and J usage is TRBJ2-3; no reliable D call. The material was PBMCs, obtained on the day of the yellow fever booster vaccination. The TCR originated in a man in his thirties or forties who received the YFV17D yellow fever vaccine. The CDR3 loop reads CASSLVKDTQYF. The CDR3 DNA reads TGCGCCAGCAGCTTAGTCAAGGATACGCAGTATTTT.